The 25 T cell receptor beta chains given below trace back to one sample, sequenced in a study of beta chain features in type 1 diabetes. Expressed TCRB transcripts were sequenced, since all the RNA that had been isolated was reverse transcribed. Assay used: immunoSEQ multiplex PCR; TCRdb lists only in-frame clones, some missing. The profile shows 45,000 to 60,000 clones, about 60% of them singletons. The antigens of these receptors remain unknown. Broader study findings: TCRB CDR3 length was moderately but significantly reduced in all four CD4+ subsets of Type 1 diabetes patients.

Source material: stem cell memory CD4+ T cells from blood. Source of these receptors: a woman aged 25-40 years with type 1 diabetes.

This clone was detected a few times. The chain carries TRBV7-3 and TRBJ1-1, with a weak D call TRBD1 (5 bases). CDR1 SGHTA and CDR2 FQGTGA come from the germline V gene. The CDR3 is made up of 14 amino acids. The V gene lost 5 bases and the J gene lost 1 base, with 11 bases spanning the gap. The chain's CDR3 is CASSEVGGNTEAFF. The CDR3 DNA reads as TGTGCCAGCAGCGAAGTCGGGGGGAACACTGAAGCTTTCTTT.

The sample holds a few counts of this clone. The gene calls are TRBV6-5 and TRBJ2-3, with 7 bases that match TRBD1. The J segment lost 2 bases and the V segment lost 7 bases, leaving 6 bases of the junction unmatched. This CDR3 spans 14 amino acids. Germline V gene lookup returns CDR1 MNHEY and CDR2 SVGAGI. CDR3 loop: CASTRQGITDTQYF. The CDR3 coding sequence is TGTGCCAGCACCCGACAGGGAATCACAGATACGCAGTATTTT.

The genes are TRBV5-5 and TRBJ2-7; 11 nucleotides match TRBD1. V shed 0 bases and J 3 bases; nucleotides not matched to a gene: 5. The CDR3 sequence is 16 residues long. The germline V gene encodes CDR1 SGHKS and CDR2 YYEKEE (reference sequence). The CDR3 DNA reads TGTGCCAGCAGCTTGGATTGGACAGGGGGCTTCTACGAGCAGTACTTC. Amino acids: CASSLDWTGGFYEQYF.

This rearrangement joins TRBV11-2 to TRBJ2-3; D is unresolved. In germline, CDR1 is SGHAT, CDR2 FQNNGV. The CDR3 totals 17 residues. V gave up 5 bases and J gave up 0 bases, with 18 bases separating them. This chain's CDR3 is CASSRSGRARSTDTQYF. In nucleotides, the CDR3 is TGTGCCAGCAGCCGCTCCGGTAGAGCGCGGAGCACAGATACGCAGTATTTT.

The V call is TRBV4-1, the J call TRBJ1-3; the match to TRBD1 covers 8 bases. CDR1 MGHRA and CDR2 YSYEKL come from the germline V gene. This CDR3 is 20 amino acids long. V lost 1 base and J lost 0; bases outside the gene matches: 14. The CDR3 sequence is CASSQAFRGLQGDSGNTIYF. In nucleotides, the CDR3 is TGCGCCAGCAGCCAAGCCTTTAGGGGGCTACAGGGGGACTCTGGAAACACCATATATTTT.

The V and J genes are TRBV29-1 and TRBJ2-3; 7 bases fit TRBD1. There are 15 residues in the CDR3. Looked up from germline, CDR1 is SQVTM and CDR2 is ANQGSEA. V shed 5 bases and J 2 bases; nucleotides not matched to a gene: 10. The CDR3: CSVSKGALPTDTQYF. The CDR3, as DNA: TGCAGCGTTAGCAAGGGGGCCCTCCCCACAGATACGCAGTATTTT.

The chain links TRBV20-1 to TRBJ2-5; D possibly corresponds to TRBD2 (5 bases). Between the trimmed V and J ends, which lost 7 bases and 5 bases, there was a span of 11 bases. CDR1 and CDR2 from the germline V gene are DFQATT and SNEGSKA (reference sequence). The CDR3 runs to 11 residues. In DNA, the CDR3 is TGCAGTGTTGACCAGCGGGAGACCCAGTACTTC. The encoded protein is CSVDQRETQYF.

The V call is TRBV15, the J call TRBJ2-3; 8 nucleotides agree with TRBD2. Germline assignment: CDR1 LNHNV and CDR2 YYDKDF (reference sequence). The CDR3 extends over 14 amino acids. J lost 5 bases, V lost 6 bases, and 7 bases had no gene match. In DNA, the CDR3 is TGTGCCACCAGAGACCCTAGCGGGTTAGATACGCAGTATTTT. This translates into CATRDPSGLDTQYF.

This clone came up once. J is TRBJ2-2 and V is TRBV5-6; 10 nucleotides align to TRBD2. V lost 5 bases and J lost 1; bases outside the gene matches: 2. This CDR3 comprises 15 residues. The germline gives CDR1 SGHDT, CDR2 YYEEEE. In nucleotides, the CDR3 is TGTGCCAGCAGACGACTAGCGGGGAACACCGGGGAGCTGTTTTTT. Translated, it gives CASRRLAGNTGELFF.

The V call is TRBV19, the J call TRBJ2-5, with TRBD2 as a possible D gene (5 bases). The CDR3 sequence is 17 residues long. V was clipped by 5 bases and J by 5 bases, with 24 bases between them. Germline V gene data show CDR1 as LNHDA and CDR2 as SQIVND (reference sequence). CDR3 sequence (DNA): TGTGCCAGTAGTCTCTATGCCGAAGGTAGCGTAAGTGAGACCCAGTACTTC. It encodes CASSLYAEGSVSETQYF.

This clone was seen just once. V usage is TRBV5-1 and J usage is TRBJ2-1; TRBD1 aligns across 9 bases. The CDR3 is made up of 14 amino acids. Germline lookup yields CDR1 SGHRS and CDR2 YFSETQ. V lost 4 bases and J lost 3; bases outside the gene matches: 2. In DNA, the CDR3 is TGCGCCAGCAGCCTGGACAGGGGCTACAATGAGCAGTTCTTC. Translating gives CASSLDRGYNEQFF.

This clone was seen more than once but under ten times. The genes are TRBV19 and TRBJ2-5; a possible D gene is TRBD1 (6 bases). This CDR3 is built from 14 residues. V dropped 7 bases and J dropped 5 bases, with 17 bases sitting between them. Germline V gene data show CDR1 as LNHDA and CDR2 as SQIVND (reference sequence). CDR3 nucleotide sequence: TGTGCCAGTAATGGCGCAGGGGTAATGGAGACCCAGTACTTC. It encodes CASNGAGVMETQYF.

V and J are TRBV28 and TRBJ1-1; D may be TRBD1 (5 bases). In germline, CDR1 is MDHEN, CDR2 SYDVKM. V shed 6 bases and J shed 8 bases, with 19 bases lying between them. This CDR3 region has 14 residues. Here the CDR3 DNA reads TGTGCCAGCAGACCTCCGGGGGGTGCTCTCGAAGCTTTCTTT. Amino acid sequence: CASRPPGGALEAFF.

This clone was observed a few times. The V call is TRBV4-1, the J call TRBJ1-1; unclear D gene. Germline V gives CDR1 MGHRA, CDR2 YSYEKL. Trimming left V 0 bases short and J 0 bases short, with 11 bases between. This CDR3 has 16 amino acids. CDR3 region: CASSQDGGRLNTEAFF. In DNA, the CDR3 is TGCGCCAGCAGCCAAGATGGAGGACGGCTGAACACTGAAGCTTTCTTT.

The V gene is TRBV9, the J gene TRBJ2-3; D is unclear. The CDR3 covers 15 residues. Germline CDR1 SGDLS, CDR2 YYNGEE. With 0 bases removed from V and 2 bases from J, the gap between germline ends came to 10 bases. The CDR3 region has the DNA TGTGCCAGCAGCGTAGTTAGTGCTTCCACAGATACGCAGTATTTT. Its translation is CASSVVSASTDTQYF.

This clone was seen a few times. The chain uses TRBV28 and TRBJ1-1; maybe TRBD1 (5 bases). This CDR3 spans 14 amino acids. Germline V gene data show CDR1 as MDHEN and CDR2 as SYDVKM. Between the trimmed V and J ends, which lost 5 bases and 3 bases, there was a span of 13 bases. Here the CDR3 DNA reads TGTGCCAGCAGTGGGGGAGGTCGTGACACTGAAGCTTTCTTT. Protein: CASSGGGRDTEAFF.

The chain employs TRBV19 and TRBJ1-4; the match to TRBD1 covers 7 bases. Germline values: CDR1 LNHDA, CDR2 SQIVND (reference sequence). The CDR3 extends over 16 amino acids. V shed 6 bases and J 11 bases; nucleotides not matched to a gene: 18. In DNA, the CDR3 is TGTGCCAGTAGCAACTCCCACAGGGGTCAAGGATGGAAACTGTTTTTT. This translates into CASSNSHRGQGWKLFF. The full variable domain, with the rest looked up from reference TRBV19 and TRBJ1-4, is DGGITQSPKYLFRKEGQNVTLSCEQNLNHDAMYWYRQDPGQGLRLIYYSQIVNDFQKGDIAEGYSVSREKKESFPLTVTSAQKNPTAFYLCASSNSHRGQGWKLFFGSGTQLSVL.

In its sample, this clone was seen a few times. The CDR3 coding sequence is TGTGCCAGCAGCCAAGTTGGGACAGGTAGTATCTACGAGCAGTACTTC. As protein: CASSQVGTGSIYEQYF. The chain couples TRBV4-2 to TRBJ2-7, with TRBD1 matching 8 bases. Germline V gene lookup returns CDR1 LGHNA and CDR2 YNFKEQ. The CDR3 consists of 16 residues. V was pared by 1 base and J by 3 bases, with 8 bases of the junction left unmatched.

As to this clone: The junction differs from germline at one of its ends, possibly a read error. The chain recombines TRBV25-1 with TRBJ2-5; 7 nucleotides match TRBD2. Germline V CDR1 and CDR2: MGHDK, SYGVNS. The CDR3 totals 16 residues. This chain's CDR3 is CASSGGGSSDQGTQYF. CDR3 DNA sequence: TGTGCCAGCAGTGGGGGAGGGTCTTCGGACCAAGGGACCCAGTACTTC.

This sequence joins TRBV5-1 and TRBJ2-5, with TRBD2 identical over 9 bases. This CDR3 has 17 residues. After removal of 4 bases from V and 0 bases from J, the junction contained 10 bases not matched to a gene. Germline CDR1 and CDR2: SGHRS and YFSETQ. CDR3 in DNA: TGCGCCAGCAGCCATCAAGGGACTAGCCGATACCAAGAGACCCAGTACTTC. Protein product: CASSHQGTSRYQETQYF.

This clone was detected only a few times. This rearrangement joins TRBV9 to TRBJ2-7; maybe TRBD1 (6 bases). Germline V lookup: CDR1 SGDLS, CDR2 YYNGEE. V was clipped by 0 bases and J by 2 bases, with 12 bases between them. The CDR3 sequence is 15 residues long. The CDR3, as DNA: TGTGCCAGCAGCGTAGTCGGGACATCCCCCTACGAGCAGTACTTC. It encodes CASSVVGTSPYEQYF. The entire variable domain, with the rest obtained from reference TRBV9 and TRBJ2-7, is as follows: DSGVTQTPKHLITATGQRVTLRCSPRSGDLSVYWYQQSLDQGLQFLIQYYNGEERAKGNILERFSAQQFPDLHSELNLSSLELGDSALYFCASSVVGTSPYEQYFGPGTRLTVT.

The chain has TRBV7-9 and TRBJ2-1, with unresolved D. The CDR3 sequence is 15 residues long. Trimming pared 4 bases from V and 2 bases from J, leaving 12 bases between. CDR1 and CDR2 (germline): SEHNR, FQNEAQ (reference sequence). In DNA, the CDR3 is TGTGCCAGCAGCTATCAGCGTAACCCCTACAATGAGCAGTTCTTC. Residues: CASSYQRNPYNEQFF.

The genes are TRBV18 and TRBJ2-2, with 8 bases identical to TRBD1. CDR3 length equals 15 residues. CDR1 and CDR2 (germline): KGHSH, LQKENI. J was trimmed by 1 base and V by 6 bases; bases with no gene match: 4. In DNA, the CDR3 is TGTGCCAGCTCCCAAGGACAGGGGAACACCGGGGAGCTGTTTTTT. This encodes CASSQGQGNTGELFF. The complete variable domain, with remaining parts taken from reference TRBV18 and TRBJ2-2, reads NAGVMQNPRHLVRRRGQEARLRCSPMKGHSHVYWYRQLPEEGLKFMVYLQKENIIDESGMPKERFSAEFPKEGPSILRIQQVVRGDSAAYFCASSQGQGNTGELFFGEGSRLTVL.

CDR3 loop: CASSLGGRGNTGELFF. CDR3 DNA: TGTGCCAGCAGCTTGGGCGGGAGGGGGAACACCGGGGAGCTGTTTTTT. The chain employs TRBV5-4 and TRBJ2-2; 9 nucleotides align to TRBD2. This CDR3 contains 16 residues. The germline V gene encodes CDR1 SGHNT and CDR2 YYREEE (reference sequence). The trim removed 0 bases at V and 1 base at J, leaving 1 base unmatched.

This chain uses TRBV5-1 with TRBJ2-5, with D possibly matching TRBD1 (6 bases). Germline CDR1 reads SGHRS; CDR2 reads YFSETQ. This CDR3 has 12 amino acids. Trimming took 4 bases from V and 5 from J, leaving 9 bases between them. CDR3 protein: CASSADSETQYF. In DNA form, the CDR3 reads TGCGCCAGCAGCGCGGACAGTGAGACCCAGTACTTC.